This T cell receptor beta chain was observed in a study of cytomegalovirus exposure and HLA in healthy donors. Study-level points and caveats: Cytomegalovirus status was reportedly diagnosed by the classifier with high sensitivity and specificity. Later analysis suggested links between common viral pathogens and several top significant clusters. Another analysis was done later, and it associated fewer than 20,000 TCR beta sequences with HLA alleles at 0.05 false discovery rate.

Those who donated were healthy bone marrow donors. As to this clone: Its antigen remains unknown.

Primers for the PCR totalled 60 Vbeta and 13 Jbeta. The protocol was immunoSEQ multiplex PCR, while the TCRdb copy is restricted to in-frame clones and leaves out a portion. The sample carries about 160,000 clones, 65% to 80% recorded once. V was pared by 3 bases and J by 10 bases, with 10 bases between. Germline V CDR1 and CDR2: DFQATT, SNEGSKA (reference sequence). The CDR3 loop spans 11 amino acids. The receptor was isolated from a man in his forties or fifties in good health and CMV-seronegative. The chain combines TRBV20-1 with TRBJ2-1, with TRBD2 as a possible D gene (6 bases). The specimen sequenced was PBMCs. The CDR3 DNA is TGCAGTGCTAGGAGGAGGGAGGAGCAGTTCTTC. Encoded protein: CSARRREEQFF.